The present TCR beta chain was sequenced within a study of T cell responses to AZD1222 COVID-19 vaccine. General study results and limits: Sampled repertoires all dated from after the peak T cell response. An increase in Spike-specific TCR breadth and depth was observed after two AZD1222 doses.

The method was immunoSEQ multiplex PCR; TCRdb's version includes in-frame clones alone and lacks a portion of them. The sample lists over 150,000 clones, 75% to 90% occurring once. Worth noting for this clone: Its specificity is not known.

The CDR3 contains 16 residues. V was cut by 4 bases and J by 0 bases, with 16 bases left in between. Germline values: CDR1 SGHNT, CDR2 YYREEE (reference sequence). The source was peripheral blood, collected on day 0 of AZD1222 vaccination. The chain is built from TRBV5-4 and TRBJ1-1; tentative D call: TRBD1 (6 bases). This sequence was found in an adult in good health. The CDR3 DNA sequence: TGTGCCAGCAGCCCAGGGGTTTCGCGAATGAACACTGAAGCTTTCTTT. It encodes CASSPGVSRMNTEAFF.